This TCR beta chain was sequenced during a study of T-cell reconstitution after alpha-beta-depleted transplantation in children. Unique molecular identifiers were incorporated into the prepared TCRbeta library. TCRdb ran MiXCR on the PCR reads and lists one entry per CDR3 protein. The table lists some 350,000 distinct CDR3 sequences, around 10% of them singletons. There are a few counts of this clonotype. The CDR3 sequence is 14 residues long. CDR1 is SGHTA, CDR2 FQGNSA, per germline. The junction had 5 bases not matched to a gene; V was cut back by 5 bases and J by 6 bases. This material consisted of PBMCs from the stem cell graft donor, taken from the stem cell graft. The rearrangement joins TRBV7-2 to TRBJ2-3; 10 bases line up with TRBD2. The TCR was taken from a human donor who donated a stem cell graft to a child with acute lymphoblastic leukemia. CDR3 sequence reads: CASSRTSGIDTQYF. DNA of the CDR3: TGTGCCAGCAGCCGTACTAGCGGGATTGATACGCAGTATTTT.